Presented here are 28 T cell receptor beta chains from one specimen sequenced in a study of CD8 T cells in Susac syndrome. Random-hexamer reverse transcription was applied to roughly 0.5 to 1 ug RNA. One entry per CDR3 protein, called by TCRdb with MiXCR from the immunoSEQ multiplex PCR reads. The sample carries some 190,000 distinct CDR3 sequences, around 96% recorded once. The specimen was CD4+ T cells from PBMCs. The receptors were gathered from a human donor in good health.

The chain employs TRBV5-4 and TRBJ2-5; D may be TRBD2 (6 bases). The CDR3 runs to 13 residues. The germline V gene encodes CDR1 SGHNT and CDR2 YYREEE (reference sequence). The V and J ends lost 0 bases and 5 bases respectively, with 8 bases between them. DNA of the CDR3: TGTGCCAGCAGCTTGGGAGGAGGGGAGACCCAGTACTTC. Protein sequence: CASSLGGGETQYF.

V is TRBV30 and J is TRBJ1-1; unclear D gene. This CDR3 spans 11 amino acids. The V gene lost 4 bases and the J gene lost 4 bases, with 7 bases spanning the gap. CDR1 and CDR2 from the germline V gene are GTSNPN and SVGIG (reference sequence). CDR3 region: CAWTEATEAFF. CDR3 in DNA: TGTGCCTGGACCGAGGCCACTGAAGCTTTCTTT.

The DNA of the CDR3 is TGCAGCGGCGGACAGGGGAGGAATGAGCAGTTCTTC. Its protein is CSGGQGRNEQFF. J is TRBJ2-1 and V is TRBV29-1, with 9 nucleotides matching TRBD1. Trimming cost V 7 bases and J 7 bases; bases outside gene matches: 5. CDR1 is SQVTM, CDR2 ANQGSEA, per germline. This CDR3 is 12 amino acids long.

The sample holds one count of this clonotype. The chain links TRBV6-1 to TRBJ2-1; 11 bases agree with TRBD2. The CDR3 contains 16 residues. The germline V gene has CDR1 MNHNS and CDR2 SASEGT. Trimming cost V 6 bases and J 5 bases; bases outside gene matches: 9. CDR3 in amino acids: CASRRNGLAGDNEQFF. CDR3 nucleotides: TGTGCCAGCAGACGAAATGGACTAGCGGGCGACAATGAGCAGTTCTTC.

The chain has TRBV20-1 and TRBJ1-1; no clear D gene. CDR3 length equals 11 residues. V was trimmed by 6 bases and J by 5 bases, leaving 10 bases between them. Per germline, CDR1 DFQATT and CDR2 SNEGSKA (reference sequence). The CDR3 reads CSAPRMTEAFF. For the CDR3, the DNA is TGCAGTGCACCCAGAATGACTGAAGCTTTCTTT.

This chain links TRBV20-1 with TRBJ2-7; tentative D call: TRBD1 (6 bases). Germline CDR1 reads DFQATT; CDR2 reads SNEGSKA (reference sequence). The CDR3 spans 14 residues. V shed 5 bases and J shed 0 bases, with 14 bases lying between them. The DNA for the CDR3 is TGCAGTGCTCTATTTCAGGGGAGCTCCTACGAGCAGTACTTC. Its translation is CSALFQGSSYEQYF.

CDR3 sequence: CSVEGGGNTIYF. CDR3 nucleotide sequence: TGCAGCGTTGAGGGGGGCGGAAACACCATATATTTT. The rearrangement uses TRBV29-1 and TRBJ1-3, with D maybe TRBD1 (6 bases). Trimming cost V 3 bases and J 4 bases, with 7 bases left between them. Germline CDR1 reads SQVTM; CDR2 reads ANQGSEA. This CDR3 region has 12 residues.

This chain joins TRBV7-9 and TRBJ2-1, with TRBD2 matching 9 bases. Germline V lookup: CDR1 SEHNR, CDR2 FQNEAQ (reference sequence). Losses at the gene ends were 1 base for V and 6 bases for J; bases not matched to a gene: 7. CDR3 length equals 16 residues. CDR3 protein: CASSLVSGSLRNEQFF. Written as DNA, the CDR3 is TGTGCCAGCAGCTTAGTTAGCGGGAGTCTCCGCAATGAGCAGTTCTTC.

This chain connects TRBV20-1 to TRBJ2-2; no firm D call. The germline V gene has CDR1 DFQATT and CDR2 SNEGSKA (reference sequence). V dropped 0 bases and J dropped 4 bases, with 12 bases sitting between them. The CDR3 loop spans 15 amino acids. The CDR3 region has the DNA TGCAGTGCTAGAGAGAAGGGAAGGAGCACCGGGGAGCTGTTTTTT. Its translation: CSAREKGRSTGELFF.

This clonotype came up once. The chain combines TRBV29-1 with TRBJ2-1; a possible D gene is TRBD2 (6 bases). In germline, CDR1 is SQVTM, CDR2 ANQGSEA. This CDR3 has 12 amino acids. V was clipped by 4 bases and J by 5 bases, with 9 bases between them. CDR3 amino acids: CSVVPGDNEQFF. In DNA form, the CDR3 reads TGCAGCGTTGTTCCGGGAGACAATGAGCAGTTCTTC.

The rearrangement joins TRBV25-1 to TRBJ1-2; perhaps TRBD1 as D (6 bases). Germline V CDR1 and CDR2: MGHDK, SYGVNS. This CDR3 region has 13 residues. V was cut by 3 bases and J by 8 bases, with 13 bases left in between. Written as DNA, the CDR3 is TGTGCCAGCAGTGACCCAGGGGAAGGAGGCTACACCTTC. This encodes CASSDPGEGGYTF.

This chain uses TRBV18 with TRBJ2-1; 7 bases agree with TRBD2. The CDR3 loop spans 16 amino acids. CDR1 is KGHSH, CDR2 LQKENI, per germline. V was clipped by 3 bases and J by 10 bases; unmatched bases: 15. CDR3 amino acids: CASSPNTGTIGREQFF. Written as DNA, the CDR3 is TGTGCCAGCTCACCTAACACCGGGACTATCGGTCGCGAGCAGTTCTTC.

V gene TRBV20-1 combines with J gene TRBJ1-5, with D hard to call. V lost 1 base and J 3 bases, leaving 10 bases between the germline ends. The CDR3 has 14 amino acids. The germline gives CDR1 DFQATT, CDR2 SNEGSKA (reference sequence). The chain's CDR3 is CSARGPRVNQPQHF. For the CDR3, the DNA is TGCAGTGCTAGAGGCCCGCGGGTCAATCAGCCCCAGCATTTT.

The genes are TRBV12-3 or TRBV12-4 and TRBJ1-2; no clear D. This CDR3 contains 12 residues. Trimming took 1 base from V and 7 from J, leaving 7 bases between them. Here the CDR3 reads CASSLVEAGYTF. CDR3 bases: TGTGCCAGCAGTTTAGTGGAGGCTGGCTACACCTTC.

The chain employs TRBV9 and TRBJ2-5, with D possibly matching TRBD2 (6 bases). The CDR3 has 15 amino acids. CDR1 is SGDLS, CDR2 YYNGEE, per germline. V lost 4 bases and J lost 5, with 18 bases in between. CDR3: CASSIDGSLGETQYF. The CDR3 DNA reads as TGTGCCAGCAGCATCGACGGGAGTTTAGGGGAGACCCAGTACTTC.

The chain carries TRBV12-3 or TRBV12-4 and TRBJ2-1; D gene uncertain. The length of the CDR3 is 15 residues. Trimming shortened V by 1 base and J by 4 bases, and 11 bases separated the two germline ends. DNA of the CDR3: TGTGCCAGCAGTTTAGGTGCCAGCAGATACAATGAGCAGTTCTTC. Protein product: CASSLGASRYNEQFF.

CDR3 loop: CASSYEGGTTELFF. The CDR3 DNA sequence: TGTGCCAGCAGTTACGAGGGCGGGACAACGGAGCTGTTTTTT. The chain links TRBV6-2 or TRBV6-3 to TRBJ2-2; either TRBD1 or TRBD2 may fit D (6 bases each). This CDR3 has 14 amino acids. CDR1 is MNHEY, CDR2 SVGEGT, per germline. The V and J ends lost 2 bases and 10 bases respectively, with 14 bases between them.

The V and J genes are TRBV29-1 and TRBJ2-5; TRBD1 is a possible D gene (5 bases). Per the germline V gene, CDR1 is SQVTM and CDR2 is ANQGSEA. This CDR3 is 12 amino acids long. V lost 7 bases to trimming and J lost 7 bases, with 16 bases between them. DNA for the CDR3: TGCAGCGGGAATCAGGGTACGGGGACCCAGTACTTC. It codes for CSGNQGTGTQYF.

The chain joins TRBV27 to TRBJ1-2, with D maybe TRBD1 (5 bases). Per the germline V gene, CDR1 is MNHEY and CDR2 is SMNVEV (reference sequence). The V and J ends lost 6 bases and 4 bases respectively, with 15 bases between them. CDR3 length equals 14 residues. CDR3 sequence reads: CASSSRSGIYGYTF. Written as DNA, the CDR3 is TGTGCCAGCAGCTCCAGGTCAGGGATCTATGGCTACACCTTC.

This chain links TRBV29-1 with TRBJ1-1; D gene uncertain. The V gene lost 0 bases and the J gene lost 4 bases, with 12 bases spanning the gap. Germline V gene lookup returns CDR1 SQVTM and CDR2 ANQGSEA. The CDR3 length is 14 residues. The chain's CDR3 is CSVEDLGYLTEAFF. Written as DNA, the CDR3 is TGCAGCGTTGAAGATCTCGGATATCTCACTGAAGCTTTCTTT.

The chain carries TRBV20-1 and TRBJ2-3; 8 nucleotides align to TRBD2. The CDR3 spans 12 residues. The germline V gene encodes CDR1 DFQATT and CDR2 SNEGSKA (reference sequence). The CDR3 is CGIAGYTDTQYF. The CDR3 DNA reads TGCGGCATAGCGGGATACACAGATACGCAGTATTTT.

V usage is TRBV20-1 and J usage is TRBJ2-7, with TRBD2 matching 7 bases. The CDR3 runs to 15 residues. Germline V lookup: CDR1 DFQATT, CDR2 SNEGSKA (reference sequence). J lost 1 base, V lost 4 bases, and 10 bases had no gene match. The CDR3 spells CSATAGREWSYEQYF. As DNA, the CDR3 is TGCAGTGCTACTGCGGGGCGGGAGTGGTCCTACGAGCAGTACTTC.

The CDR3 here is CASSAGQGTGTGELFF. DNA of the CDR3: TGTGCCAGCAGTGCTGGACAGGGGACGGGCACCGGGGAGCTGTTTTTT. V and J are TRBV12-3 or TRBV12-4 and TRBJ2-2, with 9 bases identical to TRBD1. The CDR3 is 16 amino acids. Trimming cost V 5 bases and J 4 bases; bases outside gene matches: 8.

This clonotype was recorded at least ten times. The chain has TRBV28 and TRBJ1-5, with D uncertain. The V gene's germline CDR1 is MDHEN and CDR2 SYDVKM. The CDR3 runs to 13 residues. Trimming left V 3 bases short and J 0 bases short, with 3 bases between. CDR3 in amino acids: CASSLDSNQPQHF. CDR3 nucleotide sequence: TGTGCCAGCAGTTTGGATAGCAATCAGCCCCAGCATTTT.

The rearrangement uses TRBV30 and TRBJ1-5; D is unclear. Germline V gene data show CDR1 as GTSNPN and CDR2 as SVGIG (reference sequence). The CDR3 contains 13 residues. Trimming took 2 bases from V and 3 from J, leaving 8 bases between them. CDR3 sequence: CAWSKGSNQPQHF. The CDR3 DNA follows: TGTGCCTGGAGTAAGGGTTCCAATCAGCCCCAGCATTTT.

The chain is built from TRBV14 and TRBJ1-1; no clear D. Looked up from germline, CDR1 is SGHDN and CDR2 is FVKESK. The CDR3 extends over 13 amino acids. Trimming cost V 3 bases and J 6 bases, with 11 bases left between them. CDR3 bases: TGTGCCAGCAGCCATCGAGGGCACGCTGAAGCTTTCTTT. Residues: CASSHRGHAEAFF.

V and J are TRBV3-1 and TRBJ2-7; 15 bases are a match to TRBD2. V lost 7 bases, J lost 6 bases, and 10 bases stayed unmatched. The CDR3 is 16 amino acids. Germline V lookup: CDR1 LGHDT, CDR2 YNNKEL (reference sequence). The CDR3 protein is CASKGGLAGGNGEQYF. CDR3 in DNA: TGTGCCAGCAAGGGAGGACTAGCGGGAGGGAATGGCGAGCAGTACTTC.

This clonotype occurred once. This rearrangement joins TRBV7-9 to TRBJ2-7; 8 nucleotides align to TRBD1. With 0 bases clipped from V and 4 bases from J, the junction kept 5 bases outside the gene matches. CDR3 length equals 15 residues. Germline V gene sequence: CDR1 SEHNR, CDR2 FQNEAQ (reference sequence). CDR3: CASSLARGQAYEQYF. CDR3 bases: TGTGCCAGCAGCTTAGCGCGGGGACAGGCTTACGAGCAGTACTTC.